Listed below are T cell receptor beta chains from one sample, sequenced in a study of shared clonotypes between healthy human individuals. The protocol was immunoSEQ multiplex PCR, while the TCRdb copy is restricted to in-frame clones and leaves out a portion. The table includes some 1.5 million clones, roughly 96% detected once. Sequencing was carried out using naive CD4+ T cells sorted from blood. These receptor sequences come from a man younger than 45 in good health. Both conserved end residues are part of each CDR3. Fields, in order: CDR3 length, clone size, J gene, V gene, D gene, CDR3 protein, CDR3 DNA. A D gene is named only where the DNA matches it firmly. Clone size appears in some rows only: once, few, many, or a class for an expanded clone.

15 | - | TRBJ2-7 | TRBV30 | - | CAWSVRVLYAYEQYF | TGTGCCTGGAGTGTACGGGTCCTTTACGCCTACGAGCAGTACTTC
14 | - | TRBJ2-7 | TRBV6-5 | TRBD2 | CASQRGWGAYEQYF | TGTGCCAGCCAGCGGGGCTGGGGGGCCTACGAGCAGTACTTC
16 | - | TRBJ2-1 | TRBV5-1 | - | CASSLAPGAGYNEQFF | TGCGCCAGCAGCTTGGCCCCGGGGGCGGGGTACAATGAGCAGTTCTTC
14 | - | TRBJ1-5 | TRBV4-3 | - | CASSQERGNQPQHF | TGCGCCAGCAGCCAAGAACGCGGCAATCAGCCCCAGCATTTT
15 | - | TRBJ2-1 | TRBV25-1 | TRBD2 | CASSDPAGGTYEQFF | TGTGCCAGCAGTGACCCAGCGGGAGGGACGTATGAGCAGTTCTTC
15 | - | TRBJ1-4 | TRBV5-1 | - | CASSSLGDLNEKLFF | TGCGCCAGCAGCTCACTAGGAGATCTCAATGAAAAACTGTTTTTT
16 | once | TRBJ2-7 | TRBV6-1 | TRBD1 | CASSGLTGGSNYEQYF | TGTGCCAGCAGTGGACTCACAGGGGGATCAAACTACGAGCAGTACTTC
15 | - | TRBJ2-1 | TRBV5-4 | - | CASTPREFSYNEQFF | TGTGCCAGCACCCCCCGAGAGTTCTCCTACAATGAGCAGTTCTTC
12 | - | TRBJ2-3 | TRBV19 | - | CASSSRKDTQYF | TGTGCCAGTAGTTCTAGAAAGGATACGCAGTATTTT
13 | - | TRBJ2-7 | TRBV10-3 | TRBD2 | CAIGLAGGNEQYF | TGTGCCATCGGCCTAGCGGGAGGTAACGAGCAGTACTTC
15 | - | TRBJ2-1 | TRBV18 | - | CASSPQFNVMDEQFF | TGTGCCAGCTCACCTCAGTTCAACGTTATGGATGAGCAGTTCTTC
17 | - | TRBJ1-5 | TRBV28 | - | CASSFPGFPNSNQPQHF | TGTGCCAGCAGTTTCCCAGGGTTCCCTAATAGCAATCAGCCCCAGCATTTT